This TCR beta chain emerged from a study of neurological immune-mediated disorders. Germline V gives CDR1 DFQATT, CDR2 SNEGSKA (reference sequence). V shed 3 bases and J 2 bases; nucleotides not matched to a gene: 5. This CDR3 has 14 amino acids. This clonotype was counted only a few times. TCRdb itself ran the 5' RACE reads through MiXCR, one entry per CDR3 protein. The sample contains fewer than 90,000 distinct CDR3 sequences, roughly a tenth of which appear only once. The time point here: longitudinal time-point 1 (baseline). The chain recombines TRBV20-1 with TRBJ2-3; the match to TRBD1 covers 7 bases. The specimen was PBMCs. This clonotype was sampled from a man aged 25-45 years in good health. The CDR3 protein is CSARKDRPTDTQYF. In nucleotides, the CDR3 is TGCAGTGCTAGGAAGGACAGGCCCACAGATACGCAGTATTTT.